The text below deals with one T cell receptor beta chain. Clones were read by immunoSEQ multiplex PCR, and TCRdb kept only the in-frame ones, dropping some. The repertoire holds about 21,000 clones, with 27% as singletons. This CDR3 region has 14 residues. Per the germline V gene, CDR1 is MGHRA and CDR2 is YSYEKL. Trimming removed 0 bases from V and 6 bases from J, with 8 bases in between. The sample is drawn from a study of sequential checkpoint blockade in melanoma. Looking at the study overall: Matched biopsies came pretreatment and at week 13 for 20 to 25 patients.

Regarding treatment: randomized to nivolumab then ipilimumab (arm A) or the reverse (arm B). Material: tumor tissue (inferred from file names), obtained from a patient given nivolumab and ipilimumab in sequence. The chain links TRBV4-1 to TRBJ2-2; D is uncertain. This receptor was taken from a human donor with melanoma. CDR3 nucleotides: TGCGCCAGCAGCCAAGATCTTGGGTCCGGGGAGCTGTTTTTT. Translated: CASSQDLGSGELFF.